The 5 T cell receptor beta chains below come from one sample, sequenced in a study (dated by TCRdb to 2013 to 2016). The library was built by means of 5' RACE. TCRdb lists the instrument as Illumina MiSeq. TCRdb handled the public reads itself, with Q25 trimming in fastp and clone calling in MiXCR, and kept productive beta chains. Rows are combined by CDR3 protein, so each entry shows the most common genes and DNA. The table for this sample lists some 45,000 distinct CDR3 sequences; 28% of them were counted only once. Of the sample, under 2.5% is held by the ten largest clones. The sample was naive CD4+ T cells sorted from blood. What this sample's cell subset or site label stands for: naive CD4+ T cells, CD4+CD45RA+CD25-. All receptors derive from a female donor with breast cancer.

A remark on this clonotype: Relative to the germline gene, one junction end is altered; a read error may explain this. The CDR3 sequence is CAGSPQGTDTQCF. CDR3 bases: TGTGCCGGCAGTCCACAGGGCACAGATACGCAGTGTTTT. This chain joins TRBV6-6 and TRBJ2-3, with D possibly TRBD1 on 6 matching bases. The CDR3 has 13 amino acids. Germline loops: CDR1 MNHNY, CDR2 SVGAGI (reference sequence).

The J gene is TRBJ2-7, the V gene TRBV12-3 or TRBV12-4, with 11 nucleotides matching TRBD2. This CDR3 is built from 16 residues. The V segment lost 6 bases and the J segment 2 bases; nucleotides outside the gene matches: 9. CDR3 nucleotides: TGTGCCAGCAGGCGCGGGGCGACTAGCGGGGCCTACGAGCAGTACTTC. Translation: CASRRGATSGAYEQYF.

A few counts support this clonotype. V usage is TRBV15 and J usage is TRBJ1-3; the D is unclear. Germline V gene data show CDR1 as LNHNV and CDR2 as YYDKDF (reference sequence). Trimming stripped 0 bases from V and 1 base from J, with 7 bases between. CDR3 length: 15 residues. CDR3 sequence reads: CATSREKGSGNTIYF. CDR3 DNA: TGTGCCACCAGCAGAGAAAAAGGGTCTGGAAACACCATATATTTT.

CDR3 amino acids: CASSYLGQGTPYEQYF. CDR3 bases: TGTGCCAGCAGTTACTTAGGACAGGGGACCCCTTACGAGCAGTACTTC. This chain joins TRBV6-6 and TRBJ2-7; TRBD1 aligns across 9 bases. The CDR3 is 16 residues long. Germline V CDR1 and CDR2: MNHNY, SVGAGI (reference sequence). V lost 1 base to trimming and J lost 4 bases; unmatched junction nucleotides: 8.

The chain uses TRBV6-5 and TRBJ2-7; 9 positions agree with TRBD1. There are 15 residues in the CDR3. Germline V CDR1 and CDR2: MNHEY, SVGAGI. V lost 2 bases and J lost 6; bases outside the gene matches: 8. The CDR3 coding sequence is TGTGCCAGCAGTTACGGGACAGGGTTTTCACGCGAGCAGTACTTC. This translates into CASSYGTGFSREQYF.